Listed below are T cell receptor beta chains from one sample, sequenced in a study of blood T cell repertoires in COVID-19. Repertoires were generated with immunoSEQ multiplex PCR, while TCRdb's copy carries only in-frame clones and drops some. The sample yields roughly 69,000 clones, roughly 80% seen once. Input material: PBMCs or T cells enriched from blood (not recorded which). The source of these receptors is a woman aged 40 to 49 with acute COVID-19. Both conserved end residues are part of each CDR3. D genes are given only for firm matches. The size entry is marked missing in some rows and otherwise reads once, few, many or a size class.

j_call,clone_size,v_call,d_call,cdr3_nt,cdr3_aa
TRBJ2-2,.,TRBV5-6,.,TGTGCCAGCACCCCCCTGACCCAGGTTACGAACACCGGGGAGCTGTTTTTT,CASTPLTQVTNTGELFF
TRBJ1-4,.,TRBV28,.,TGTGCCAGCAGCCCAATTCCCCCGGCAGGTGGTAATGAAAAACTGTTTTTT,CASSPIPPAGGNEKLFF
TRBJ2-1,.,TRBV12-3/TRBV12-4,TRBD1,TGTGCCAGCAGTCCGACAGGGAATGAGCAGTTCTTC,CASSPTGNEQFF
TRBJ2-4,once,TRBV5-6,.,TGTGCCAGCAGCACCATACACCCCAAAAACATTCAGTACTTC,CASSTIHPKNIQYF
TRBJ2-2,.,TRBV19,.,TGTGCCAGTAGTATTCAGGGATGGATGGCCGGGGAGCTGTTTTTT,CASSIQGWMAGELFF
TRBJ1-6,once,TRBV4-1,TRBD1,TGCGCCAGCAGCCACCGGGACAGCGGGACTAGCTCCTATAATTCACCCCTCCACTTT,CASSHRDSGTSSYNSPLHF
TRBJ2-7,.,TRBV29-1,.,TGCAGCGTTGGGGTTACAGGGAAGAGCTCCTACGAGCAGTACTTC,CSVGVTGKSSYEQYF
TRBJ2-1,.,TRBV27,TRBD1,TGTGCCAGCAGTCCCCAGGACAGGTACTCCTACAATGAGCAGTTCTTC,CASSPQDRYSYNEQFF
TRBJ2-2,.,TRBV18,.,TGTGCCAGCTCATCCAACCCGGGACAAAACACCGGGGAGCTGTTTTTT,CASSSNPGQNTGELFF
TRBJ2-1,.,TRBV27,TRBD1,TGTGCCAGCAGTTGGACAGGCTACAATGAGCAGTTCTTC,CASSWTGYNEQFF
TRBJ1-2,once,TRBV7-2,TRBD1,TGTGCCAGCAGTCCCGTGGGCAGGGGGCAAGGAGGCTACACCTTC,CASSPVGRGQGGYTF
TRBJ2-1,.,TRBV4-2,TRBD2,TGTGCCAGCAGCCACGGCCCCCGGACTAGCGGGAACAATGAGCAGTTCTTC,CASSHGPRTSGNNEQFF
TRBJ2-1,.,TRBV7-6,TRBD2,TGTGCCAGCAGCTTACCCAGCGGGGGGGCGGGCTCCTACAATGAGCAGTTCTTC,CASSLPSGGAGSYNEQFF
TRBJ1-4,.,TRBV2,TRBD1,TGTGCCAGCAAACGGGACAGGGGATGGGAAAAACTGTTTTTT,CASKRDRGWEKLFF
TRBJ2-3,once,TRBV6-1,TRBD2,TGTGCCAGCAGTGGCCCAGCGGGGAGATCGACAGATACGCAGTATTTT,CASSGPAGRSTDTQYF
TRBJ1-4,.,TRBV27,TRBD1,TGTGCCAGCAAAACCCCGGGGACAGCAACTAATGAAAAACTGTTTTTT,CASKTPGTATNEKLFF
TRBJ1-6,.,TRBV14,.,TGTGCCAGCAGCCAAGGAAGAGAAAATTCACCCCTCCACTTT,CASSQGRENSPLHF
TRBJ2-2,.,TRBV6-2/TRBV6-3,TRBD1,TGTGCCAGCAGCCCTACGGGCACAGGGGTTAAAACCGGGGAGCTGTTTTTT,CASSPTGTGVKTGELFF
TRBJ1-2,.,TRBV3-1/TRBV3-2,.,TGTGCCAGCAGCCAATGGACAGCCCGAGGAGAGAATACCTTC,CASSQWTARGENTF
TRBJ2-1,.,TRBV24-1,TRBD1,TGTGCCACCAGTGATTCTCTCGACAGGGGCCCCTACAATGAGCAGTTCTTC,CATSDSLDRGPYNEQFF
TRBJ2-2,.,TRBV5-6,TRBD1,TGTGCCAGCAGCCCAAGACAGGGCACCGGGGAGCTGTTTTTT,CASSPRQGTGELFF
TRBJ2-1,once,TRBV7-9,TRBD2,TGTGCCAGCAGCTTAGTTAGCGGGAGAAGTAATGAGCAGTTCTTC,CASSLVSGRSNEQFF
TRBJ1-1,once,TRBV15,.,TGTGCCACCAGCAGAGATGGACAGACTTACACTGAAGCTTTCTTT,CATSRDGQTYTEAFF
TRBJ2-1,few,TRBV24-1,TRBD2,TGTGCCACCAGTGATTTAACTAGCGTTACCGCCAATGAGCAGTTCTTC,CATSDLTSVTANEQFF
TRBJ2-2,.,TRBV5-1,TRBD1,TGCGCCAGCAGCCTTACTGTGGACAGGGGGCGCGTAGGGACCGGGGAGCTGTTTTTT,CASSLTVDRGRVGTGELFF
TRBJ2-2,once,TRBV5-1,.,TGCGCCAGCAGCTCAGGTGACAGGCAGACCGGGGAGCTGTTTTTT,CASSSGDRQTGELFF
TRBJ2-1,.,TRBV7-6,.,TGTGCCAGCAGCTTAATTCAGTTCGTGGGAGCTGGAGAGCAGTTCTTC,CASSLIQFVGAGEQFF
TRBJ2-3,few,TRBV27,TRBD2,TGTGCCAGCAGTTTGGGGACTAGCGGGGGTGATACGCAGTATTTT,CASSLGTSGGDTQYF
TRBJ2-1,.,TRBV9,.,TGTGCCAGCAGCCCGGCGGGGCTAGCCTGGAACAATGAGCAGTTCTTC,CASSPAGLAWNNEQFF
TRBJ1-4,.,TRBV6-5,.,TGTGCCAGCAGCTCCAGGGGCAGAGCTAATGAAAAACTGTTTTTT,CASSSRGRANEKLFF
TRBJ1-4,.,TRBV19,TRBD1,TGTGCCAGTAGTATACTCGGGACAGCCGGCGAAAAACTGTTTTTT,CASSILGTAGEKLFF
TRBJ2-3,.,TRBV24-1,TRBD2,TGTGCCACCAGTGATCTGGGACTAGCGGGAGCCTCAGATACGCAGTATTTT,CATSDLGLAGASDTQYF
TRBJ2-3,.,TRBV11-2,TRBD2,TGTGCCAGCAGCTTAGAGCGGGGGGGGCAGTATTTT,CASSLERGGQYF
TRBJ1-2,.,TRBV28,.,TGTGCCAGCAGTTTACCAGGGCCCCCGACGGATGGCTACACCTTC,CASSLPGPPTDGYTF
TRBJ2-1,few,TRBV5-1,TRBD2,TGCGCCAGCAGCTTGTATGCGGGAGGGAGGAATGAGCAGTTCTTC,CASSLYAGGRNEQFF
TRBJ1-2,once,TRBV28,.,TGTGCCAGCACCGCCAGAATCTTCAACTATGGCTACACCTTC,CASTARIFNYGYTF
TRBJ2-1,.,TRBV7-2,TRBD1,TGTGCCAGCAGCTTATCTAGGGGACAGAATGAGCAGTTCTTC,CASSLSRGQNEQFF
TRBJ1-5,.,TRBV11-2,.,TGTGCCAGCAGCTTAGGTACGGGGGGCGCCTGGAACCAGCATTTT,CASSLGTGGAWNQHF
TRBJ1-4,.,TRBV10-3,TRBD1,TGTGCCATCAGCGGCCAGGACAGGCAGGATAATGAAAAACTGTTTTTT,CAISGQDRQDNEKLFF
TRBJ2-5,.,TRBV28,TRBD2,TGTGCCAGCAGTTTACGGCGGGGGGGCTTCAGGGAGACCCAGTACTTC,CASSLRRGGFRETQYF
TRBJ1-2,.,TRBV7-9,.,TGTGCCAGCAGCCAGGGCCTCGACAGGTACTATGGCTACACCTTC,CASSQGLDRYYGYTF
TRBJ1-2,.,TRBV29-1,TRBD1,TGCAGCGTTGAAGATTGGACAGGCTATGGCTACACCTTC,CSVEDWTGYGYTF
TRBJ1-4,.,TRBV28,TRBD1,TGTGCCAGCAGTTTCAGGGGGCCTACTAATGAAAAACTGTTTTTT,CASSFRGPTNEKLFF
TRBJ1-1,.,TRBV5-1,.,TGCGCCAGCAGCTTTCTCTTGAACACTGAAGCTTTCTTT,CASSFLLNTEAFF
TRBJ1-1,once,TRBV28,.,TGTGCCAGCAGTTTAGGGCTCACTGAAGCTTTCTTT,CASSLGLTEAFF
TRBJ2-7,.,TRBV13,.,TGTGCCAGCAGCTCCCACAGGGGGCGGGGGGTCCTCCACGAGCAGTACTTC,CASSSHRGRGVLHEQYF